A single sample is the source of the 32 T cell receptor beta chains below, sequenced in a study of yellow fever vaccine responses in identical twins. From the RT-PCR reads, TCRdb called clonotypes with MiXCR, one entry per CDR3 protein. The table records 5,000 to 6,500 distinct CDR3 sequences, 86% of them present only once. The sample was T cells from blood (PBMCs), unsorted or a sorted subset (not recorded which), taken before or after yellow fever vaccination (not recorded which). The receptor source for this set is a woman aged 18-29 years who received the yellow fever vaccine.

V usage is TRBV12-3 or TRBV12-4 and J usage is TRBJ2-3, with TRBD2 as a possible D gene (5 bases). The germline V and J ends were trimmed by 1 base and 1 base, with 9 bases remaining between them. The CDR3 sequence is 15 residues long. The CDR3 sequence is CASSLGGAGTDTQYF. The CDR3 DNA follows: TGTGCCAGCAGTTTAGGGGGAGCGGGCACAGATACGCAGTATTTT.

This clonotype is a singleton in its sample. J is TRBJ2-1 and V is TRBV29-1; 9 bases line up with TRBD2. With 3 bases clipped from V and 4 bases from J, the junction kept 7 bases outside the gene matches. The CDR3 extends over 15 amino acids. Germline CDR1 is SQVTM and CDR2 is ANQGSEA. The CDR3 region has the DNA TGCAGCGTTGAGGGGTGGCTAGCGGGATACAATGAGCAGTTCTTC. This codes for CSVEGWLAGYNEQFF.

The CDR3 is CASSLDKRSYEQYF. CDR3 sequence (DNA): TGTGCCAGCAGCTTAGACAAACGGTCCTACGAGCAGTACTTC. The rearrangement uses TRBV11-1 and TRBJ2-7; the D is unclear. The germline CDR1 and CDR2 sequences are SGHAT and FQDESV (reference sequence). V lost 1 base to trimming and J lost 1 base, with 8 bases between them. There are 14 residues in the CDR3.

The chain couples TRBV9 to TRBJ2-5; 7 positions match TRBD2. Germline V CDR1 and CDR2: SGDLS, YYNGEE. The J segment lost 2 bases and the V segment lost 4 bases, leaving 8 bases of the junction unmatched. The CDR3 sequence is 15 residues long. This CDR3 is CASSPAGSGQETQYF. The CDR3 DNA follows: TGTGCCAGCAGCCCAGCGGGTAGCGGGCAAGAGACCCAGTACTTC. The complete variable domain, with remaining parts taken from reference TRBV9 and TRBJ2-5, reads DSGVTQTPKHLITATGQRVTLRCSPRSGDLSVYWYQQSLDQGLQFLIQYYNGEERAKGNILERFSAQQFPDLHSELNLSSLELGDSALYFCASSPAGSGQETQYFGPGTRLLVL.

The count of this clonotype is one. The CDR3 loop reads CASSQDTSSYEQYF. In DNA, the CDR3 is TGTGCCAGCAGCCAAGACACTAGCTCCTACGAGCAGTACTTC. The chain joins TRBV4-2 to TRBJ2-7; TRBD2 might be the D (5 bases). CDR1 and CDR2 from the germline V gene are LGHNA and YNFKEQ. The CDR3 runs 14 residues. Trimming stripped 0 bases from V and 0 bases from J, with 6 bases between.

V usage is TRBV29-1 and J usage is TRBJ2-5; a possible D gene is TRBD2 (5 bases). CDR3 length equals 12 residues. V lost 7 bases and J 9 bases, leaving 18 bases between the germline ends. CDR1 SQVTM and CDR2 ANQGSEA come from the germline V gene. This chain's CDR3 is CSGIGLHEAQYF. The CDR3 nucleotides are TGCAGCGGGATAGGACTTCATGAGGCCCAGTACTTC.

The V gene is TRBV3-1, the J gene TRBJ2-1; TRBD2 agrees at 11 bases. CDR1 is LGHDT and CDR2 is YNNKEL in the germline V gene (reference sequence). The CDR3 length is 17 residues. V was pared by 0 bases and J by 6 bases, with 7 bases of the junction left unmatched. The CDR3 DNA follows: TGTGCCAGCAGCCAAGAAATGCTAGCGGGGGGAGGCAATGAGCAGTTCTTC. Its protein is CASSQEMLAGGGNEQFF.

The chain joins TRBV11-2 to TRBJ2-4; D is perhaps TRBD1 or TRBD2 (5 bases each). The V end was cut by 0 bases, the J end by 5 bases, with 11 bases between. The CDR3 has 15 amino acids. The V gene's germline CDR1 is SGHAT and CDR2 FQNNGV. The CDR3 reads CASSLDGTAQNIQYF. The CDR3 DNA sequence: TGTGCCAGCAGCTTAGATGGGACGGCGCAAAACATTCAGTACTTC.

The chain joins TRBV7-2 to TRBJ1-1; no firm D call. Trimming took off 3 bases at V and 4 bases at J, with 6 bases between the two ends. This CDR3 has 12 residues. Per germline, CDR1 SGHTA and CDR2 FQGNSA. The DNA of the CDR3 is TGTGCCAGCAGCTTTAGCAGCACTGAAGCTTTCTTT. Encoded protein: CASSFSSTEAFF.

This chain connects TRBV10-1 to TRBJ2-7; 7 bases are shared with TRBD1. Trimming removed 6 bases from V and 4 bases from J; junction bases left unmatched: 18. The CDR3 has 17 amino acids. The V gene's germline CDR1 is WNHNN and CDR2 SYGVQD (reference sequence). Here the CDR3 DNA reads TGCGCCAGCAGGCCGACAGGGTGGGATGCTACGGAGTACGAGCAGTACTTC. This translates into CASRPTGWDATEYEQYF.

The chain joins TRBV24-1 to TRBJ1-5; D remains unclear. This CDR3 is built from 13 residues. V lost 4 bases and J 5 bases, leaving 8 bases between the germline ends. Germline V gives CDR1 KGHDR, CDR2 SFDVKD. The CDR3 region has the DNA TGTGCCACCAGTGAAGCCAGGTATCAGCCCCAGCATTTT. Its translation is CATSEARYQPQHF.

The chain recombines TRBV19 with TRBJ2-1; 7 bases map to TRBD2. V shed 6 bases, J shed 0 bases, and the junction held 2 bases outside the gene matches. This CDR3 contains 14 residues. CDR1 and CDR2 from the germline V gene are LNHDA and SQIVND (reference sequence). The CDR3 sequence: CASRRGSSYNEQFF. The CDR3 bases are TGTGCCAGTAGGCGGGGGAGCTCCTACAATGAGCAGTTCTTC.

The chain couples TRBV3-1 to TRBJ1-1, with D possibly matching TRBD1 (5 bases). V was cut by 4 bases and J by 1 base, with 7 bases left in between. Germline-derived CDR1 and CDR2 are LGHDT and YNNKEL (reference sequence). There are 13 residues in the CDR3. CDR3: CASSPTGNTEAFF. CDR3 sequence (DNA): TGTGCCAGCAGCCCTACAGGGAACACTGAAGCTTTCTTT.

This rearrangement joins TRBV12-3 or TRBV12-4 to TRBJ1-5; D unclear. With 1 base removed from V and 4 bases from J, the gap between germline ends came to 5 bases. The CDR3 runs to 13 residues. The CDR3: CASSLGKNQPQHF. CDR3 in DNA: TGTGCCAGCAGTTTAGGGAAAAATCAGCCCCAGCATTTT.

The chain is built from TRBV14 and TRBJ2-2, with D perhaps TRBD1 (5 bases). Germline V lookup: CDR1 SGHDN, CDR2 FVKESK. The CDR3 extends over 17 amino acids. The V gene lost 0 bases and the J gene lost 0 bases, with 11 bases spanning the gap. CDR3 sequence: CASSQDPGHPNTGELFF. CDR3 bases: TGTGCCAGCAGCCAAGATCCCGGACATCCGAACACCGGGGAGCTGTTTTTT.

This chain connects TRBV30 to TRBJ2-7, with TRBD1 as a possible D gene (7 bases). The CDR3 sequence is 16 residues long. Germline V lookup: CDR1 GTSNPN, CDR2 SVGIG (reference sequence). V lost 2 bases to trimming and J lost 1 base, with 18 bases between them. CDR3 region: CAWSLSRRDRSYEQYF. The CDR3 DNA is TGTGCCTGGAGTCTCTCCCGGCGGGACAGATCCTACGAGCAGTACTTC.

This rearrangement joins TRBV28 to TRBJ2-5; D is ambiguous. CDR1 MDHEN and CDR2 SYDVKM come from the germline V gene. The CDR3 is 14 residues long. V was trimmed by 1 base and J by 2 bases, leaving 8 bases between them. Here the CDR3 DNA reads TGTGCCAGCAGTTTATCCCCACCGCAAGAGACCCAGTACTTC. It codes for CASSLSPPQETQYF. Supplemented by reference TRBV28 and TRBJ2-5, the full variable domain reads DVKVTQSSRYLVKRTGEKVFLECVQDMDHENMFWYRQDPGLGLRLIYFSYDVKMKEKGDIPEGYSVSREKKERFSLILESASTNQTSMYLCASSLSPPQETQYFGPGTRLLVL.

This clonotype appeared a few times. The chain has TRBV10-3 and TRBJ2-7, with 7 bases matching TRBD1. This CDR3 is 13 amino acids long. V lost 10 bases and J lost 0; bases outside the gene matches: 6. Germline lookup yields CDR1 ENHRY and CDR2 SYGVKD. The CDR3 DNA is TGTGCCACCAGGGGGACAGACTCCTACGAGCAGTACTTC. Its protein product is CATRGTDSYEQYF.

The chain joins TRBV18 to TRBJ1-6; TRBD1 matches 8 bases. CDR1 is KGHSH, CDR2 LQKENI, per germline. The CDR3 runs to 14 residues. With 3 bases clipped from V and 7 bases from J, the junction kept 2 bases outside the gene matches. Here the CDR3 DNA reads TGTGCCAGCTCACCCGGACAGGGAAATTCACCCCTCCACTTT. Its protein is CASSPGQGNSPLHF.

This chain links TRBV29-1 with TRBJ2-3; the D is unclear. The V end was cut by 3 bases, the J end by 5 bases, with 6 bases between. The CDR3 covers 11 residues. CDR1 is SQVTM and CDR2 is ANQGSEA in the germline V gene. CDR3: CSVDSGDTQYF. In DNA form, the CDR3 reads TGCAGCGTTGACTCCGGAGATACGCAGTATTTT.

The CDR3 loop reads CATSNGTSVIYEQYF. CDR3 in DNA: TGTGCCACCAGCAATGGGACTAGCGTTATCTACGAGCAGTACTTC. The chain is built from TRBV15 and TRBJ2-7; 10 nucleotides align to TRBD2. The V and J ends lost 4 bases and 3 bases, in that order; junction bases with no gene match: 6. There are 15 residues in the CDR3. Looked up from germline, CDR1 is LNHNV and CDR2 is YYDKDF (reference sequence).

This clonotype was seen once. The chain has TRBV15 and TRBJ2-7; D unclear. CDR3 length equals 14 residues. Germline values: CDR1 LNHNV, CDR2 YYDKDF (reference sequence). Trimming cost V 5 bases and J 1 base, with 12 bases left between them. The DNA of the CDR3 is TGTGCCACCAGCCCACAGACTCCTTCCTACGAGCAGTACTTC. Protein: CATSPQTPSYEQYF.

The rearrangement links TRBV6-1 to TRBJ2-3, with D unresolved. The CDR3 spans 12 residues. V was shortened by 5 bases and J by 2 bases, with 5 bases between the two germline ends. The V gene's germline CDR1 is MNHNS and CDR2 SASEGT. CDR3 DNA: TGTGCCAGCAGTCCAAACACAGATACGCAGTATTTT. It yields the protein CASSPNTDTQYF.

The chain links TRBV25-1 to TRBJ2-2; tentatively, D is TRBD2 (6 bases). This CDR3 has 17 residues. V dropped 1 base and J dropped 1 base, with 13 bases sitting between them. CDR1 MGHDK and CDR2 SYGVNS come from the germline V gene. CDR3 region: CASSELGGKLNTGELFF. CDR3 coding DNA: TGTGCCAGCAGTGAATTGGGCGGGAAACTGAACACCGGGGAGCTGTTTTTT. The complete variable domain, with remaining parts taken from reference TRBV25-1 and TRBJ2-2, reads EADIYQTPRYLVIGTGKKITLECSQTMGHDKMYWYQQDPGMELHLIHYSYGVNSTEKGDLSSESTVSRIRTEHFPLTLESARPSHTSQYLCASSELGGKLNTGELFFGEGSRLTVL.

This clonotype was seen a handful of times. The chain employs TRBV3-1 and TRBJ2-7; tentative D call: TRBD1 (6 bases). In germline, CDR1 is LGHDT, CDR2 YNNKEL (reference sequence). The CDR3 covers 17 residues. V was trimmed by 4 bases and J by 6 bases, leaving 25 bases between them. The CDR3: CASSPTLLRDTPFEQYF. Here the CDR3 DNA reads TGTGCCAGCAGCCCGACGCTACTCCGGGACACACCTTTCGAGCAGTACTTC.

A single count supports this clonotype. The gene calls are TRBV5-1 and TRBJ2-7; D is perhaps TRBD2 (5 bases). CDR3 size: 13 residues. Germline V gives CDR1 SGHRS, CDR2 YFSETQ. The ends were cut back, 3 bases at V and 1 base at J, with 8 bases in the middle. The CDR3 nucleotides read TGCGCCAGCAGCTCTAGCTTTTCCTACGAGCAGTACTTC. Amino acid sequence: CASSSSFSYEQYF.

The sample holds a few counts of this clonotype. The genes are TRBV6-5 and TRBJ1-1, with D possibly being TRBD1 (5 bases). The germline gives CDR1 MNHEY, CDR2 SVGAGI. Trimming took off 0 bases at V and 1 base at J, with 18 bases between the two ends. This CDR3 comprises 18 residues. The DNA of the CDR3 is TGTGCCAGCAGTTACTCGATTGTGTCAGGGTGGGGGAACACTGAAGCTTTCTTT. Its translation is CASSYSIVSGWGNTEAFF.

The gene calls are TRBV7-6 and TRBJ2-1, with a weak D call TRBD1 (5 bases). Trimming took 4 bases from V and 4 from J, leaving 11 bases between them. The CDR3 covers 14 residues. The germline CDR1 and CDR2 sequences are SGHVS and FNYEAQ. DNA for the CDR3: TGTGCCAGCAGCTACGAAGACAGATACAATGAGCAGTTCTTC. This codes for CASSYEDRYNEQFF.

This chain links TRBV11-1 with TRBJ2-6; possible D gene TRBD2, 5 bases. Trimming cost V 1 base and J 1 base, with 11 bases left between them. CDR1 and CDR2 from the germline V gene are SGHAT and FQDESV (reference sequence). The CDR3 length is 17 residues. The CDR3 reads CASSLGVSGSGANVLTF. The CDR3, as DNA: TGTGCCAGCAGCTTAGGGGTATCGGGGTCTGGGGCCAACGTCCTGACTTTC.

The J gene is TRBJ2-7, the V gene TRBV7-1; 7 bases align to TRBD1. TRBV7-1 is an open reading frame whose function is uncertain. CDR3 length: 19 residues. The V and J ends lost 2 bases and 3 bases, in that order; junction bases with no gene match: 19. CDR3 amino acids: CASSSRQGSFFNLIYEQYF. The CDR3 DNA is TGTGCCAGCAGCTCACGACAGGGATCATTCTTTAATTTAATCTACGAGCAGTACTTC.

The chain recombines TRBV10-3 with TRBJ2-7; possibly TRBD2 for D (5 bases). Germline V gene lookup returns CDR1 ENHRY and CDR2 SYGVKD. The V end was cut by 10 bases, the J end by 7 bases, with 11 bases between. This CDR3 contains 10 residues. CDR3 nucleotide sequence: TGTGCCACGGGAATCGGTGAGCAGTACTTC. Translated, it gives CATGIGEQYF.

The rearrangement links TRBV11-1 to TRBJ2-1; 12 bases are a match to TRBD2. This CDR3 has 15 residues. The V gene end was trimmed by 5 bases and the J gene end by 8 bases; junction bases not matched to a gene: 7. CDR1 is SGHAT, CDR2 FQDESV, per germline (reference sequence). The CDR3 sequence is CASSQTSGRGYEQFF. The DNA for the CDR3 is TGTGCCAGCAGCCAGACTAGCGGGAGAGGCTATGAGCAGTTCTTC.